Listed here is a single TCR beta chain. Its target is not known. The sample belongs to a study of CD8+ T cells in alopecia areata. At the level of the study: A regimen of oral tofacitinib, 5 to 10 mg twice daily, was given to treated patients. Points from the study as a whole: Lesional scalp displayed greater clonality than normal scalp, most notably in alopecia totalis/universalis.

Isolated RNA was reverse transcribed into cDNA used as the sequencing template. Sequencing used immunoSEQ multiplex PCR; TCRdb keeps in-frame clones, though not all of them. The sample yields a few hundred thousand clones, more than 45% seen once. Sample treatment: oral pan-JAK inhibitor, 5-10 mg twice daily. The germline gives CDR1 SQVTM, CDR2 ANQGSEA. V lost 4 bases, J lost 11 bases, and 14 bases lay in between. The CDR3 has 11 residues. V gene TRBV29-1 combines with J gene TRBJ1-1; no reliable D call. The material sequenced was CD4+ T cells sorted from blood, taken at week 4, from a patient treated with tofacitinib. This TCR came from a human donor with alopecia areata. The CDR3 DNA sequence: TGCAGCGTTGTGGTCCAATTAGGTGCTTTCTTT. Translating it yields CSVVVQLGAFF.